This T cell receptor beta chain was observed in a study of identical twins (dated by TCRdb to 2016 to 2017). With respect to the entire study: TCR alpha and beta repertoires from monozygotic twins, unrelated adults of various ages and cord blood were deep-sequenced to test whether fetal clonotypes persist. Replicate twin experiments were performed at different times using different library preparation protocols to rule out contamination. The paper's findings and limits, for the study overall: Invariant T cells such as MAIT and iNKT could partly confound zero-insertion analyses, although diverse VJ usage argued against such confounding for most clonotypes. Compared with coincidental sharing between unrelated individuals, out-of-frame TCR alpha sequences shared between twins showed an excess of sequences with low generation probability. Abundant cord blood beta clonotypes carried fewer insertions; young adult naive repertoires showed a weaker similar trend, while memory repertoires showed none. Out-of-frame TCR alpha sharing in monozygotic twins was systematically underestimated by recombination models, whereas sharing between unrelated individuals was in agreement with the recombination models. Because the same donors could not be followed over many years, the conclusions relied on cross-sectional statistical analysis. A weaker excess of twin sharing was found in beta out-of-frame sequences because the signal-to-noise ratio was lowered by fewer shared sequences.

Library prep was done by 5' RACE. TCRdb lists the instrument as Illumina HiSeq 2000. A universal primer binding site was introduced by template switching, and a unique molecular identifier was present in the final cDNA, enabling accurate counting of TCR cDNA molecules. First-strand cDNA for TCR alpha and beta chains was synthesized from specific primers in the conserved constant-segment region. To control for contamination, every cDNA library was double barcoded, receiving both a SMART-Mk sample barcode and Illumina barcodes. TruSeq adapter sequences along with Illumina sample barcodes were introduced in two successive PCR steps. The TCR alpha and beta cDNA libraries were sequenced on the Illumina HiSeq platform using custom primers. In the source study's methods: Raw reads were processed with MiGEC to extract unique molecular identifiers, and MiXCR was used to determine CDR3 positions. For each individual, recombination models were inferred using an EM algorithm with the repgenHMM and IGoR tools. Shared clonotypes were analyzed with the tcR package in R, and sharing was normalized by the product of cloneset sizes. To study raw recombination without the effects of thymic and clonal selection, out-of-frame nonproductive sequences were analyzed. TCRdb redid the processing of the public reads, applying fastp at Q25 and MiXCR, and retained in-frame beta chains. For every CDR3 protein sequence, its rows merge into one entry that carries the most common genes and DNA. TCRdb's processing, not the study's, gives the V and J calls here. This sample gives about 890,000 distinct CDR3 sequences in total; 10% to 15% of them show up just once. The ten largest clones represent around 1.5% of the sample.

Including the terminal cysteine and phenylalanine, the CDR3 comprises 18 residues. The DNA shown is the 54-base CDR3, in frame from base 1. CDR1 SGHVS and CDR2 FNYEAQ were looked up in the germline V gene. The junction shows trimming of 1 base on V and 0 bases on J, and the gene matches do not reach 9 bases of it. On this clonotype: Its antigen is unknown. No base quality information exists; no much larger clone differs at one position.

Every donor in the study was a healthy Caucasian. The twin cohort consisted of three pairs of female monozygotic twins, all aged roughly 18 to 30 years. RNA for TCR libraries was isolated from peripheral blood mononuclear cells. Separately, the same data were catalogued under a study of yellow fever vaccine responses in identical twins. As the second paper documents: The T cell response to vaccination in identical twins was reported by the authors to appear partly convergent and partly personalized. In the study, vaccine-responding T cell clones were precisely tracked in identical twins.

This receptor was identified in a woman under 30 in good health. Sequencing was carried out using PBMCs. The rearrangement joined TRBV7-6 to TRBJ1-2, and 9 junction bases match TRBD1. The CDR3 corresponds to CASSLEGTGRSTNYGYTF. At the DNA level, the sequence is TGTGCCAGCAGCTTAGAGGGGACAGGGCGTTCGACTAACTATGGCTACACCTTC.